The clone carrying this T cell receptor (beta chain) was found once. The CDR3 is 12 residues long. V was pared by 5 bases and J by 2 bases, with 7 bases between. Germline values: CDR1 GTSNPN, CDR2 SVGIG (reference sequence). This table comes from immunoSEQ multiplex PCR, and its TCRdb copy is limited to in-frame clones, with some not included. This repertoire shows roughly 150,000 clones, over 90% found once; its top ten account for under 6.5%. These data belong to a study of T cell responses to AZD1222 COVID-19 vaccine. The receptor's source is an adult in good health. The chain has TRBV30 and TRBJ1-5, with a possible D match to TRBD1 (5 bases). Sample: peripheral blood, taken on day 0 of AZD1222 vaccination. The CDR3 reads CAWGGGNQPQHF. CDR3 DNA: TGTGCCTGGGGGGGAGGCAATCAGCCCCAGCATTTT.